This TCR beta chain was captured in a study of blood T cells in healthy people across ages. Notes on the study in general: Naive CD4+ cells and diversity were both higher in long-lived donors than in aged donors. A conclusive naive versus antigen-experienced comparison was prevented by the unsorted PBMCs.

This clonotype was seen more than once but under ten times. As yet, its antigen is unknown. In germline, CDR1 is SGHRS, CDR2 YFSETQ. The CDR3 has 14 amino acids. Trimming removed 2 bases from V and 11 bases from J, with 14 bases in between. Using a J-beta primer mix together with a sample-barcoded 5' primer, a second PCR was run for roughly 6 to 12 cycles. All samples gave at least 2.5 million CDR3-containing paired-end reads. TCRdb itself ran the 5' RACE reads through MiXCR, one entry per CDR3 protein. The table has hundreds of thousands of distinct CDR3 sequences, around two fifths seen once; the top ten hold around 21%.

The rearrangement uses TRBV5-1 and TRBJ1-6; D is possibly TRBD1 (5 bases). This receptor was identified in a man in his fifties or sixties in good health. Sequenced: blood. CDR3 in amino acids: CASSLGDESTPLHF. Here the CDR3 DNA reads TGCGCCAGCAGCTTAGGGGACGAAAGTACACCCCTCCACTTT.